The rows below give T cell receptor beta chains drawn from one sample of a study of blood T cell repertoires in COVID-19. Sequencing used immunoSEQ multiplex PCR; TCRdb keeps in-frame clones, though not all of them. The sample records under 150,000 clones, roughly 90% being singletons. Sequenced sample: peripheral blood. The receptors stem from a man between 60 and 75 years old with COVID-19, enrolled during active disease. The CDR3 runs from the conserved cysteine through the conserved F or W. D genes are given only for firm matches. Clone size is not always given. Where it is, it says once, few, many or a class for expanded clones.

D	V	J	size	DNA	CDR3
.	TRBV5-1	TRBJ2-1	.	TGCGCCAGCAGCTTAAGGGGGAGAGGGTCCTACAATGAGCAGTTCTTC	CASSLRGRGSYNEQFF
.	TRBV9	TRBJ1-5	.	TGTGCCAGCAGCGCCTCAGGGGCCTCGAATCAGCCCCAGCATTTT	CASSASGASNQPQHF
TRBD1	TRBV3-1/TRBV3-2	TRBJ1-2	once	TGTGCCAGCAGTGGGACAGGTCGGGGCTACACCTTC	CASSGTGRGYTF
.	TRBV4-3	TRBJ1-2	.	TGCGCCAGCAGCCAAGTCGCGGGGCACTATGGCTACACCTTC	CASSQVAGHYGYTF
.	TRBV7-9	TRBJ1-5	.	TGTGCCAGCAGCTTAGATGGGGGGGCACAGCCCCAGCATTTT	CASSLDGGAQPQHF
TRBD1	TRBV2	TRBJ2-7	.	TGTGCCAGCAGGAAAGGGGGACAGGGGCTATACGAGCAGTACTTC	CASRKGGQGLYEQYF
.	TRBV19	TRBJ2-7	medium-sized	TGTGCCAGTAGTATGGGGCCCGGTGGCGCCTACGAGCAGTACTTC	CASSMGPGGAYEQYF
.	TRBV12-2	TRBJ2-1	.	TGTGCAAGTCGCCCTAGGGGACTAGCGGAAAGCTCCTACAATGAGCAGTTCTTC	CASRPRGLAESSYNEQFF
TRBD2	TRBV19	TRBJ2-7	once	TGTGCCAGTACCTCCTGGGCTAGCGGGACCTACGAGCAGTACTTC	CASTSWASGTYEQYF
.	TRBV29-1	TRBJ2-3	.	TGCAGCGCTGGGCGTACCGCCCAAGACACAGATACGCAGTATTTT	CSAGRTAQDTDTQYF
.	TRBV7-2	TRBJ2-1	once	TGTGCCAGCAACTCCTACCAGGGAGGCAATGAGCAGTTCTTC	CASNSYQGGNEQFF
.	TRBV5-4	TRBJ1-2	.	TGTGCCAGCAGCGCCACAGGGATTGGTGGCTACACCTTC	CASSATGIGGYTF
.	TRBV18	TRBJ2-7	.	TGTGCCAGCTCACCCATGGGACACAACTACGAGCAGTACTTC	CASSPMGHNYEQYF
.	TRBV2	TRBJ2-7	.	TGTGCCAGCAGTGAACAGGGCTACGAGCAGTACTTC	CASSEQGYEQYF
.	TRBV11-2	TRBJ2-7	.	TGTGCCAGCAGCCCCCAATACGAGCAGTACTTC	CASSPQYEQYF
TRBD2	TRBV5-1	TRBJ2-3	once	TGCGCCAGCAGCTCTTTCATAGCGGGAGAGGGGACAGATACGCAGTATTTT	CASSSFIAGEGTDTQYF
TRBD1	TRBV6-2/TRBV6-3	TRBJ2-1	once	TGTGCCAGCAGTTATCGGGACAGGGATAATGAGCAGTTCTTC	CASSYRDRDNEQFF
TRBD1	TRBV12-3/TRBV12-4	TRBJ2-7	.	TGTGCCAGCGGGACAGGAACCTACGAGCAGTACTTC	CASGTGTYEQYF
.	TRBV7-9	TRBJ1-1	.	TGTGCCAGCAGCTTAGTTACAGTCGGCACTGAAGCTTTCTTT	CASSLVTVGTEAFF
TRBD1	TRBV5-1	TRBJ2-2	.	TGCGCCAGCAGCCAGGACAGGGGGCGGGCCGGGGAGCTGTTTTTT	CASSQDRGRAGELFF
TRBD1	TRBV2	TRBJ1-1	.	TGTGCCAGCAGCCCGGGACAGGGGCTTATCACTGAAGCTTTCTTT	CASSPGQGLITEAFF
TRBD1	TRBV19	TRBJ1-5	once	TGTGCCAGTAGGGGGGGACAGGGGCCTCTATCAACGCAGCCCCAGCATTTT	CASRGGQGPLSTQPQHF
.	TRBV5-5	TRBJ1-2	.	TGTGCCAGCAGCTGGGGGCTAGAACGCTACACCTTC	CASSWGLERYTF
.	TRBV7-3	TRBJ1-1	.	TGTGCCAGCAGCCCACAGGGTGATATGGCTGAAGCTTTCTTT	CASSPQGDMAEAFF
TRBD1	TRBV5-6	TRBJ2-2	.	TGTGCCAGCAGTCCGGACAGGGACAACACCGGGGAGCTGTTTTTT	CASSPDRDNTGELFF
.	TRBV28	TRBJ1-2	once	TGTGCCAGCAATCTTGACAGGAACTATGGCTACACCTTC	CASNLDRNYGYTF
TRBD1	TRBV30	TRBJ1-3	.	TGTGCCTGGAGTGGTGGACAGGTTACAAACACCATATATTTT	CAWSGGQVTNTIYF
.	TRBV28	TRBJ1-2	.	TGTGCCAGCAGTTACCCCCCCGTAGTAGCCGGCTACACCTTC	CASSYPPVVAGYTF
.	TRBV5-1	TRBJ2-3	.	TGCGCCAGCAGCCCAGGTCTCAGCACAGATACGCAGTATTTT	CASSPGLSTDTQYF
.	TRBV28	TRBJ2-7	few	TGTGCCAGCAGTTTTCGGTACGAGCAGTACTTC	CASSFRYEQYF
.	TRBV4-1	TRBJ2-1	.	TGCGCCAGCAGCCAAGTAATAGGCAGGGATGGCTACAATGAGCAGTTCTTC	CASSQVIGRDGYNEQFF
.	TRBV18	TRBJ1-5	.	TGTGCCAGCTCACCGAGTTATAGCAATCAGCCCCAGCATTTT	CASSPSYSNQPQHF
.	TRBV11-2	TRBJ2-7	.	TGTGCCAGCAGCTTAGGAGTCTCCTACGAGCAGTACTTC	CASSLGVSYEQYF
.	TRBV1	TRBJ2-3	.	TGCACCAGCAGCCAAGACATCCAGCGGTTCACAGATACGCAGTATTTT	CTSSQDIQRFTDTQYF
TRBD1	TRBV2	TRBJ2-7	few	TGTGCCAGCAGTGCCGGTAGGGGACAGGGGGCTTACGAGCAGTACTTC	CASSAGRGQGAYEQYF
TRBD1	TRBV7-8	TRBJ1-5	.	TGTGCCAGCAGCTTACGGGGGCAGGGGGCGGTGCAGCCCCAGCATTTT	CASSLRGQGAVQPQHF
.	TRBV10-3	TRBJ1-4	.	TGTGCCATCAGTGAGTCGTCAGATGAAAAACTGTTTTTT	CAISESSDEKLFF
.	TRBV5-4	TRBJ1-1	once	TGTGCCAGCACCTCCATCACAGGGAGGGCGACTGAAGCTTTCTTT	CASTSITGRATEAFF
TRBD2	TRBV7-6	TRBJ2-3	.	TGTGCCAGCAGCTTAACCGGCGGGAGAGATACGCAGTATTTT	CASSLTGGRDTQYF
.	TRBV2	TRBJ1-3	.	TGTGCCAGCAGTGAAGCACGAGTTACTAGTGGAAACACCATATATTTT	CASSEARVTSGNTIYF
.	TRBV5-1	TRBJ1-2	.	TGCGCCAGCAGCTTGGAGGGGGTCTCAGTAGAGGCTGGCTACACCTTC	CASSLEGVSVEAGYTF
.	TRBV7-9	TRBJ1-3	once	TGTGCCAGCAACTCCGGGTCTGGAAACACCATATATTTT	CASNSGSGNTIYF
TRBD2	TRBV5-4	TRBJ2-1	.	TGTGCCAGCAGCTTGTCGGTAGCGGGAGAGTTAAATGAGCAGTTCTTC	CASSLSVAGELNEQFF
.	TRBV7-9	TRBJ1-1	once	TGTGCCAGCAGCCCCTCAGTAATTACAGAGAACACTGAAGCTTTCTTT	CASSPSVITENTEAFF
TRBD2	TRBV15	TRBJ2-3	few	TGTGCCACCTCCCAGTGGCTAGCGGGAGCTACAGATACGCAGTATTTT	CATSQWLAGATDTQYF
.	TRBV11-3	TRBJ1-3	.	TGTGCCAGCAGCTTAGTTTCGGCAGGGGTTGGAAACACCATATATTTT	CASSLVSAGVGNTIYF
.	TRBV7-2	TRBJ2-3	.	TGTGCCAGCAGTTTGTCCGGGCCCCGAGGGGATACGCAGTATTTT	CASSLSGPRGDTQYF
TRBD2	TRBV4-1	TRBJ2-3	.	TGCGCCAGCAGCCAACTAGCGGGAATAGATACGCAGTATTTT	CASSQLAGIDTQYF
TRBD1	TRBV19	TRBJ1-4	.	TGTGCCAGTAGTGGGCGGACAGGTGGTAATGAAAAACTGTTTTTT	CASSGRTGGNEKLFF
.	TRBV5-4	TRBJ2-7	.	TGTGCCAGCAGCCCCGGGACTGACGCCTACGAGCAGTACTTC	CASSPGTDAYEQYF
TRBD2	TRBV4-1	TRBJ2-3	.	TGCGCCAGCAGCCAAGCCTTGCGCGGGAGTGGGGCAGATACGCAGTATTTT	CASSQALRGSGADTQYF
.	TRBV28	TRBJ1-1	.	TGTGCCAGCAGTTCTGAAACAGCTAACACTGAAGCTTTCTTT	CASSSETANTEAFF
.	TRBV6-5	TRBJ1-2	.	TGTGCCAGCGGGGGCGGCGGCAGCAACTATGGCTACACCTTC	CASGGGGSNYGYTF
.	TRBV2	TRBJ2-1	.	TGTGCCAGCAGTGTGGGCGAGTATGAGCAGTTCTTC	CASSVGEYEQFF